The 23 T cell receptor beta chains in this list originate from one sample, sequenced in a study of blood T cell repertoires in COVID-19. Here immunoSEQ multiplex PCR was the method, and the copy in TCRdb shows in-frame clones only, minus some. The sample has fewer than 200,000 clones; approximately 80% are singletons. Specimen: PBMCs or T cells enriched from blood (not recorded which). The receptor source for this set is a woman in her forties or fifties who had recovered from COVID-19.

This clone showed up just once. This rearrangement joins TRBV5-1 to TRBJ1-1; weak D call: TRBD1 (5 bases). CDR1 and CDR2 (germline): SGHRS, YFSETQ. The CDR3 is made up of 14 amino acids. Deletions cut 4 bases from V and 1 base from J, with 11 bases between. The CDR3 loop is CASSGGTANTEAFF. The CDR3 DNA is TGCGCCAGCAGCGGCGGGACTGCGAACACTGAAGCTTTCTTT.

This clone was seen a handful of times. The chain recombines TRBV27 with TRBJ2-7; no firm D call. The CDR3 is made up of 13 amino acids. In germline, CDR1 is MNHEY, CDR2 SMNVEV (reference sequence). Trimming took 1 base from V and 7 from J, leaving 11 bases between them. The CDR3 loop reads CASSLYSGFEQYF. The DNA for the CDR3 is TGTGCCAGCAGTTTATATTCGGGTTTTGAGCAGTACTTC.

This clone has more than one count but fewer than ten. The chain carries TRBV15 and TRBJ2-7; 7 bases are shared with TRBD2. Germline values: CDR1 LNHNV, CDR2 YYDKDF (reference sequence). With 0 bases clipped from V and 6 bases from J, the junction kept 5 bases outside the gene matches. The CDR3 has 14 residues. CDR3 DNA sequence: TGTGCCACCAGCAGAGAGACTAGCTCGAGCGAGCAGTACTTC. Translating it yields CATSRETSSSEQYF.

The chain couples TRBV5-4 to TRBJ2-7; TRBD2 might be the D (5 bases). Germline V gives CDR1 SGHNT, CDR2 YYREEE (reference sequence). This CDR3 has 14 residues. The V gene lost 4 bases and the J gene lost 2 bases, with 13 bases spanning the gap. CDR3 in DNA: TGTGCCAGCAGCGAGAAGCGGAGACCCTACGAGCAGTACTTC. It yields the protein CASSEKRRPYEQYF. The whole variable domain, remainder taken from reference TRBV5-4 and TRBJ2-7, is ETGVTQSPTHLIKTRGQQVTLRCSSQSGHNTVSWYQQALGQGPQFIFQYYREEENGRGNFPPRFSGLQFPNYSSELNVNALELDDSALYLCASSEKRRPYEQYFGPGTRLTVT.

This clone was recorded once. The chain links TRBV9 to TRBJ1-6, with D unresolved. This CDR3 has 13 residues. Trimming took off 0 bases at V and 8 bases at J, with 6 bases between the two ends. From germline, CDR1 is SGDLS and CDR2 YYNGEE. CDR3 in DNA: TGTGCCAGCAGCGTAGATAATTATTCACCCCTCCACTTT. This gives the protein CASSVDNYSPLHF.

The chain uses TRBV3-1 (or the pseudogene TRBV3-2) and TRBJ2-5; 7 nucleotides line up with TRBD2. Trimming at V came to 4 bases and at J to 7 bases, leaving 9 bases not matched to a gene. This CDR3 has 14 amino acids. CDR1 and CDR2 from the germline V gene are LGHDT and YNNKEL (reference sequence). The CDR3: CASSPAAGRGTQYF. The DNA of the CDR3 is TGTGCCAGCAGCCCCGCGGCGGGGAGGGGGACCCAGTACTTC.

The rearrangement uses TRBV4-3 and TRBJ2-5, with 10 bases identical to TRBD2. The CDR3 sequence is 18 residues long. Trimming at V came to 4 bases and at J to 0 bases, leaving 11 bases not matched to a gene. Germline CDR1 and CDR2: LGHNA and YSLEER. The CDR3 DNA is TGCGCCAGCAGCCCGTGGATAGCGGGAGGTCCAGACCAAGAGACCCAGTACTTC. It translates to CASSPWIAGGPDQETQYF.

The chain uses TRBV7-2 and TRBJ2-2, with TRBD1 matching 7 bases. CDR3 length: 16 amino acids. Germline CDR1 is SGHTA and CDR2 is FQGNSA. V trimming: 2 bases; J trimming: 6 bases; junction bases outside the gene matches: 9. DNA of the CDR3: TGTGCCAGCAGCTTAAGGGACAGCCTGCAGGCCGGGGAGCTGTTTTTT. It yields the protein CASSLRDSLQAGELFF.

The chain's CDR3 is CAISTGEGGQPQHF. The CDR3 bases are TGTGCCATCAGTACGGGGGAGGGAGGGCAGCCCCAGCATTTT. The genes are TRBV10-3 and TRBJ1-5; tentative D call: TRBD1 (5 bases). There are 14 residues in the CDR3. From germline, CDR1 is ENHRY and CDR2 SYGVKD. V lost 5 bases and J 7 bases, leaving 15 bases between the germline ends.

This chain connects TRBV5-1 to TRBJ1-3; TRBD1 matches 7 bases. Germline loops: CDR1 SGHRS, CDR2 YFSETQ. The CDR3 has 15 residues. Trimming at V came to 4 bases and at J to 4 bases, leaving 8 bases not matched to a gene. The chain's CDR3 is CASSLDRAGGNTIYF. The CDR3 coding sequence is TGCGCCAGCAGCCTAGACAGGGCGGGAGGAAACACCATATATTTT.

The J gene is TRBJ2-1, the V gene TRBV5-1; D call uncertain. CDR1 is SGHRS, CDR2 YFSETQ, per germline. V shed 4 bases and J shed 0 bases, with 17 bases lying between them. The CDR3 consists of 17 residues. The CDR3 sequence is CASSQSKSVSSYNEQFF. The CDR3 DNA reads TGCGCCAGCAGCCAATCGAAGAGTGTAAGCTCCTACAATGAGCAGTTCTTC.

This clone appeared a few times. J is TRBJ1-4 and V is TRBV28; D is perhaps TRBD1 (6 bases). Germline CDR1 and CDR2: MDHEN and SYDVKM. V was shortened by 5 bases and J by 5 bases, with 18 bases between the two germline ends. The CDR3 spans 16 residues. CDR3 coding DNA: TGTGCCAGCAGTCTGGAGGGGGGAGGGTGGAATGAAAAACTGTTTTTT. Its protein is CASSLEGGGWNEKLFF.

The V and J genes are TRBV9 and TRBJ1-5; D not resolved. Germline V gene sequence: CDR1 SGDLS, CDR2 YYNGEE. V was clipped by 0 bases and J by 4 bases, with 11 bases between them. There are 15 residues in the CDR3. CDR3 DNA: TGTGCCAGCAGCGTAGGGTCCGTAGCAAATCAGCCCCAGCATTTT. Its translation is CASSVGSVANQPQHF.

The chain recombines TRBV7-2 with TRBJ1-3; 8 bases agree with TRBD1. The CDR3 is 15 residues long. After removal of 6 bases from V and 4 bases from J, the junction contained 8 bases not matched to a gene. Germline CDR1 and CDR2: SGHTA and FQGNSA. As DNA, the CDR3 is TGTGCCAGCAGTCTTCAGGGGGCAGAAGGAAACACCATATATTTT. This gives the protein CASSLQGAEGNTIYF. The full variable domain, with the rest looked up from reference TRBV7-2 and TRBJ1-3, is GAGVSQSPSNKVTEKGKDVELRCDPISGHTALYWYRQSLGQGLEFLIYFQGNSAPDKSGLPSDRFSAERTGGSVSTLTIQRTQQEDSAVYLCASSLQGAEGNTIYFGEGSWLTVV.

The chain is built from TRBV19 and TRBJ1-2; no firm D call. The CDR3 consists of 11 residues. Looked up from germline, CDR1 is LNHDA and CDR2 is SQIVND (reference sequence). Trimming took off 3 bases at V and 7 bases at J, with 6 bases between the two ends. This CDR3 reads CASSIAGGYTF. The DNA for the CDR3 is TGTGCCAGTAGTATTGCGGGTGGCTACACCTTC. The full variable domain, in which reference TRBV19 and TRBJ1-2 provide the parts outside the CDR3, is DGGITQSPKYLFRKEGQNVTLSCEQNLNHDAMYWYRQDPGQGLRLIYYSQIVNDFQKGDIAEGYSVSREKKESFPLTVTSAQKNPTAFYLCASSIAGGYTFGSGTRLTVV.

This clone was detected only a few times. The genes are TRBV11-2 and TRBJ1-1, with 7 bases matching TRBD1. The ends lost 2 bases at V and 8 bases at J; junction bases unmatched: 2. The germline CDR1 and CDR2 sequences are SGHAT and FQNNGV. The CDR3 has 12 amino acids. The CDR3 loop reads CASSLLTGEAFF. The CDR3 DNA reads as TGTGCCAGCAGCTTACTGACAGGGGAAGCTTTCTTT.

Ten or more counts support this clone. The chain has TRBV29-1 and TRBJ2-7, with no clear D. Trimming removed 4 bases from V and 0 bases from J, with 13 bases in between. The CDR3 consists of 14 residues. CDR1 and CDR2 from the germline V gene are SQVTM and ANQGSEA. This CDR3 reads CSVGVGQLSYEQYF. As DNA, the CDR3 is TGCAGCGTTGGGGTTGGGCAGCTCTCCTACGAGCAGTACTTC.

This clone rates as medium-sized (0.01 to 0.1%). This chain joins TRBV5-1 and TRBJ1-1; D is unclear. Germline assignment: CDR1 SGHRS and CDR2 YFSETQ. The CDR3 sequence is 13 residues long. V shed 0 bases and J shed 7 bases, with 10 bases lying between them. The CDR3 here is CASSLATALEAFF. CDR3 coding DNA: TGCGCCAGCAGCTTGGCAACAGCCCTTGAAGCTTTCTTT.

The chain uses TRBV4-1 and TRBJ1-2; TRBD1 might be the D (6 bases). Germline V gene data show CDR1 as MGHRA and CDR2 as YSYEKL. The V and J ends lost 0 bases and 7 bases respectively, with 12 bases between them. The CDR3 spans 14 residues. The CDR3 sequence is CASSQDRGGGGYTF. CDR3 DNA sequence: TGCGCCAGCAGCCAAGATAGGGGGGGAGGTGGCTACACCTTC.

The chain recombines TRBV27 with TRBJ2-7; D is perhaps TRBD1 (5 bases). V lost 2 bases and J lost 2, with 13 bases in between. CDR3 length: 15 amino acids. From germline, CDR1 is MNHEY and CDR2 SMNVEV (reference sequence). CDR3 residues: CASSLGASGAYEQYF. The CDR3 coding sequence is TGTGCCAGCAGTTTAGGGGCCAGTGGAGCCTACGAGCAGTACTTC.

This clone occurred a few times. The gene calls are TRBV6-1 and TRBJ1-2, with TRBD1 identical over 8 bases. With 3 bases clipped from V and 8 bases from J, the junction kept 8 bases outside the gene matches. Germline values: CDR1 MNHNS, CDR2 SASEGT. CDR3 length: 14 amino acids. Here the CDR3 reads CASSDLTRGQGYTF. The DNA for the CDR3 is TGTGCCAGCAGTGATTTGACCAGGGGGCAAGGCTACACCTTC.

This clone has more than one count but fewer than ten. V and J are TRBV7-2 and TRBJ2-2; tentative D call: TRBD1 (5 bases). CDR1 is SGHTA, CDR2 FQGNSA, per germline. The CDR3 is made up of 16 amino acids. Trimming shortened V by 1 base and J by 1 base, and 10 bases separated the two germline ends. The DNA of the CDR3 is TGTGCCAGCAGCTTAGGCTACCAGGGGAACACCGGGGAGCTGTTTTTT. This gives the protein CASSLGYQGNTGELFF.

The gene calls are TRBV14 and TRBJ2-1; 10 positions agree with TRBD2. Trimming took 0 bases from V and 5 from J; bases not matched to a gene: 1. The CDR3 is made up of 15 amino acids. Per germline, CDR1 SGHDN and CDR2 FVKESK. CDR3 bases: TGTGCCAGCAGCCAAGATCTAGCGGGAGACAATGAGCAGTTCTTC. Its translation is CASSQDLAGDNEQFF.